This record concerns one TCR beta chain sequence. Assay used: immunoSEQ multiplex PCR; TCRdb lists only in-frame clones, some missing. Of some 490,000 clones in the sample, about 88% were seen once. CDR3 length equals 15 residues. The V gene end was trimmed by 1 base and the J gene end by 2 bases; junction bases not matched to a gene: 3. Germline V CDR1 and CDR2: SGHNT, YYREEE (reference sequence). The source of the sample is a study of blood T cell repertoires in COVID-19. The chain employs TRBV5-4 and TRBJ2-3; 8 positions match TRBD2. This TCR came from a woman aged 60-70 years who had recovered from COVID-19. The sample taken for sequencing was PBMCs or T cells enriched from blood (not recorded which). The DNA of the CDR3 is TGTGCCAGCAGCTTGAGGCGGGGGGACACAGATACGCAGTATTTT. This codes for CASSLRRGDTDTQYF.